This passage covers 8 T cell receptor beta chains from one sample sequenced in a study of blood T cell repertoires in COVID-19. TCRdb's copy holds only in-frame clones and misses some; the assay was immunoSEQ multiplex PCR. The sample yields 350,000 to 500,000 clones, 88% seen once. The sample comprised PBMCs or T cells enriched from blood (not recorded which). The receptors were gathered from a young woman who had been exposed to COVID-19.

The V and J genes are TRBV4-2 and TRBJ1-2, with no clear D. This CDR3 spans 11 amino acids. The V gene lost 5 bases and the J gene lost 3 bases, with 4 bases spanning the gap. Germline V CDR1 and CDR2: LGHNA, YNFKEQ. CDR3 in amino acids: CASSADYGYTF. The DNA of the CDR3 is TGTGCCAGCAGCGCGGACTATGGCTACACCTTC.

The J gene is TRBJ2-7, the V gene TRBV10-3; possibly TRBD1 for D (6 bases). Germline V gene data show CDR1 as ENHRY and CDR2 as SYGVKD. V gave up 2 bases and J gave up 2 bases, with 10 bases separating them. This CDR3 comprises 14 residues. The CDR3 reads CAISEVGGTYEQYF. DNA of the CDR3: TGTGCCATCAGTGAGGTAGGGGGAACCTACGAGCAGTACTTC.

The chain has TRBV27 and TRBJ2-3, with D possibly matching TRBD1 (5 bases). V lost 1 base and J 0 bases, leaving 5 bases between the germline ends. CDR1 is MNHEY and CDR2 is SMNVEV in the germline V gene (reference sequence). This CDR3 is built from 14 residues. The CDR3, as DNA: TGTGCCAGCAGTTTATGGGGCAGCACAGATACGCAGTATTTT. Residues: CASSLWGSTDTQYF.

This chain connects TRBV6-5 to TRBJ2-2, with 9 positions matching TRBD1. With 6 bases clipped from V and 0 bases from J, the junction kept 2 bases outside the gene matches. The CDR3 spans 15 residues. Germline CDR1 and CDR2: MNHEY and SVGAGI. The CDR3 DNA reads TGTGCCAGCAGAAGACAGGGGGCGAACACCGGGGAGCTGTTTTTT. Translating it yields CASRRQGANTGELFF.

This chain connects TRBV27 to TRBJ1-4, with no clear D. Germline V gives CDR1 MNHEY, CDR2 SMNVEV (reference sequence). The CDR3 sequence is 16 residues long. V lost 5 bases to trimming and J lost 1 base, with 14 bases between them. CDR3 in amino acids: CASSIGRMGTNEKLFF. CDR3 DNA sequence: TGTGCCAGCAGTATAGGGAGAATGGGAACTAATGAAAAACTGTTTTTT. The full variable domain, in which reference TRBV27 and TRBJ1-4 provide the parts outside the CDR3, is EAQVTQNPRYLITVTGKKLTVTCSQNMNHEYMSWYRQDPGLGLRQIYYSMNVEVTDKGDVPEGYKVSRKEKRNFPLILESPSPNQTSLYFCASSIGRMGTNEKLFFGSGTQLSVL.

V gene TRBV27 combines with J gene TRBJ2-1; D not certain. Germline values: CDR1 MNHEY, CDR2 SMNVEV (reference sequence). V was pared by 6 bases and J by 0 bases, with 9 bases between. The CDR3 runs 14 residues. CDR3 loop: CASSLESSYNEQFF. In nucleotides, the CDR3 is TGTGCCAGCAGCCTCGAGAGCTCCTACAATGAGCAGTTCTTC.

The V call is TRBV19, the J call TRBJ1-6; D gene uncertain. Trimming took 5 bases from V and 7 from J, leaving 15 bases between them. The CDR3 is 15 amino acids. Germline assignment: CDR1 LNHDA and CDR2 SQIVND (reference sequence). CDR3 loop: CASSSEEGTNSPLHF. The CDR3 DNA sequence: TGTGCCAGTAGTTCAGAGGAGGGAACGAATTCACCCCTCCACTTT.

With respect to this clone: The sample has other DNA sequences that encode this CDR3 too. The chain has TRBV6-5 and TRBJ2-5; 7 bases agree with TRBD2. Germline V gives CDR1 MNHEY, CDR2 SVGAGI. The V and J ends lost 0 bases and 5 bases, in that order; junction bases with no gene match: 3. The CDR3 runs to 14 residues. This CDR3 reads CASSYSTGRETQYF. CDR3 in DNA: TGTGCCAGCAGTTACTCGACCGGGAGGGAGACCCAGTACTTC.